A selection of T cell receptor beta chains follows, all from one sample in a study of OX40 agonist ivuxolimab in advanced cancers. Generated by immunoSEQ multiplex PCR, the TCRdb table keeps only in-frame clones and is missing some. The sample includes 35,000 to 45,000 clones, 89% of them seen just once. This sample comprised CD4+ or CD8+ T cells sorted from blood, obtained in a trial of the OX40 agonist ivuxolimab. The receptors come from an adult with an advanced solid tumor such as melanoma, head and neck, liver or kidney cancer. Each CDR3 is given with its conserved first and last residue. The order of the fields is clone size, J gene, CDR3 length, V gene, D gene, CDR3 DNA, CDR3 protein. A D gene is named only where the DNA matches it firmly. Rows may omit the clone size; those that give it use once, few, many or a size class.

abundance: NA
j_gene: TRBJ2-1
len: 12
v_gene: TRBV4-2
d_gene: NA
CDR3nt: TGTGCCAGCAGCCAAGATAGGGATGAGCAGTTCTTC
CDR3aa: CASSQDRDEQFF

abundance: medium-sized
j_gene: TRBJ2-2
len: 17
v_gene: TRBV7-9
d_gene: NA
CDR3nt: TGTGCCAGCAGCTCGCCCAGTAGGGGCGCTCTCGCCGGGGAGCTGTTTTTT
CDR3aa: CASSSPSRGALAGELFF

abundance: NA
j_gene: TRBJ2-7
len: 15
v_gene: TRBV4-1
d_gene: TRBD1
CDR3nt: TGCGCCAGCAGCCAAGCCCCGGGACAGGCGTACGAGCAGTACTTC
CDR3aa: CASSQAPGQAYEQYF

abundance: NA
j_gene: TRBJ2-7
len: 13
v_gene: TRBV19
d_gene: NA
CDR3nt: TGTGCCTTGCCCAACCCATTCACCTACGAGCAGTACTTC
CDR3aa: CALPNPFTYEQYF

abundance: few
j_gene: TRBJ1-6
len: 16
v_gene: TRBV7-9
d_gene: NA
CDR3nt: TGTGCCAGCAGCTTGAAGGGGCCAGGGTCGGGATCACCCCTCCACTTT
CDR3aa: CASSLKGPGSGSPLHF

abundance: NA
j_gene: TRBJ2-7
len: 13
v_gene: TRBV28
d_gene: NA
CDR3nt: TGTGCCAGCAGTTTAGGACGACCCTACGAGCAGTACTTC
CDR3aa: CASSLGRPYEQYF

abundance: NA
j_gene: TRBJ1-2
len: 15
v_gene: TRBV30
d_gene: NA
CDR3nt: TGTGCCTGGAAGGTCCTGGGACGCGGGGGCTATGGCTACACCTTC
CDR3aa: CAWKVLGRGGYGYTF

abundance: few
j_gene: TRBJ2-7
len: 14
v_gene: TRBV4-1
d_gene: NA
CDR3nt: TGCGCCAGCAGCCAAGTGGGGATTGTGGACGAGCAGTACTTC
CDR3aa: CASSQVGIVDEQYF

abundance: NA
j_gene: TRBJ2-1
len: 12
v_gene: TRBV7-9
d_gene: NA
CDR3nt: TGTGCCAGCAGCCGCCCCCGGAATGAGCAGTTCTTC
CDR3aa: CASSRPRNEQFF

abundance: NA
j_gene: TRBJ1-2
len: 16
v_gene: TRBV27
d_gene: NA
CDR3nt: TGTGCCAGCAGTTCGGGGGGAGATCTAGCTAACTATGGCTACACCTTC
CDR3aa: CASSSGGDLANYGYTF

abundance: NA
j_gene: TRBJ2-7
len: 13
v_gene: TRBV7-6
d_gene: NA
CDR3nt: TGTGCCAGCAGCTACGGGGTTGGGGGCGAGCAGTACTTC
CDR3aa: CASSYGVGGEQYF

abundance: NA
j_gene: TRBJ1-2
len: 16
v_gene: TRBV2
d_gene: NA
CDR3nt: TGTGCCAGCAGGGCGCCCGCTGTCCAGGGTAACTATGGCTACACCTTC
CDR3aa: CASRAPAVQGNYGYTF

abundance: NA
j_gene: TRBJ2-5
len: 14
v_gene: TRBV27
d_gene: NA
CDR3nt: TGTGCCAGCAGTTTATTCAGACACCAAGAGACCCAGTACTTC
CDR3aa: CASSLFRHQETQYF

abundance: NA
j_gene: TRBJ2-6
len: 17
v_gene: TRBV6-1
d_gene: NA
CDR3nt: TGTGCCAGCAGTGAGGCATCAGTTCCCTCTGGGGCCAACGTCCTGACTTTC
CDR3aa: CASSEASVPSGANVLTF